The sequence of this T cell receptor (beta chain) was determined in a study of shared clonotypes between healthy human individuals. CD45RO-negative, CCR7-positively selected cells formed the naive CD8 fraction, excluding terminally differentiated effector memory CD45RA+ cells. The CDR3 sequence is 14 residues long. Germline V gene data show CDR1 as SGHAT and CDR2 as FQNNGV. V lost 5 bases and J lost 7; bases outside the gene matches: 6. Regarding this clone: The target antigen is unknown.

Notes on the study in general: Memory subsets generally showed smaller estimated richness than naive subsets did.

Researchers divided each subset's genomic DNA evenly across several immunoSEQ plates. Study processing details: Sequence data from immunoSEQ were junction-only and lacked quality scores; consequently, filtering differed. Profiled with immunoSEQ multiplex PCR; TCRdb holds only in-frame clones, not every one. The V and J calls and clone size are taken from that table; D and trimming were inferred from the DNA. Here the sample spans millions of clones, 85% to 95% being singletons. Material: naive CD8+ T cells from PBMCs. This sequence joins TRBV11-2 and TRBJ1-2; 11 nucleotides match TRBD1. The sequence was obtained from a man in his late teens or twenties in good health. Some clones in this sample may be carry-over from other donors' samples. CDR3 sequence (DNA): TGTGCCAGCAGCGAACCCGGGACAGGGGGTGGCTACACCTTC. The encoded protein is CASSEPGTGGGYTF.